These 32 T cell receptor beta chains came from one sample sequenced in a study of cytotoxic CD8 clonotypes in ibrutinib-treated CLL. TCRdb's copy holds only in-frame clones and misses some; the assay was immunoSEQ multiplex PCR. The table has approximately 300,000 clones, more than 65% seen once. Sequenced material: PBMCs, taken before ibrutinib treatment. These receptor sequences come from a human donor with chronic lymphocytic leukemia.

For the CDR3, the DNA is TGTGCCAGCAGCTATTTAACCAAGAGTAGCAATCAGCCCCAGCATTTT. It translates to CASSYLTKSSNQPQHF. The J gene is TRBJ1-5, the V gene TRBV5-8; D unclear. Germline assignment: CDR1 SGHTS and CDR2 YDEGEE. CDR3 length: 16 residues. Trimming removed 3 bases at V and 0 bases at J, with 13 bases between.

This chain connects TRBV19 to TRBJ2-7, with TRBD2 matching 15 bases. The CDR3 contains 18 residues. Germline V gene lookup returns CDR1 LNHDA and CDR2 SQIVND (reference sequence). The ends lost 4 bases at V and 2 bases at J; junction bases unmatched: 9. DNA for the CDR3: TGTGCCAGTAGTAAAATCCCAGGGACTAGCGGGAGGCCCTACGAGCAGTACTTC. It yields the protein CASSKIPGTSGRPYEQYF.

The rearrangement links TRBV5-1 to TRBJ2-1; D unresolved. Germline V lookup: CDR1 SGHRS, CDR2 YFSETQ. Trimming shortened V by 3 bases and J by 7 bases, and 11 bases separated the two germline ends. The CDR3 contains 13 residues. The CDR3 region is CASSSSIRNEQFF. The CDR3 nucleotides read TGCGCCAGCAGCTCCTCGATTAGAAATGAGCAGTTCTTC. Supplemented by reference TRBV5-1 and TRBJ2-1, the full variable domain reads KAGVTQTPRYLIKTRGQQVTLSCSPISGHRSVSWYQQTPGQGLQFLFEYFSETQRNKGNFPGRFSGRQFSNSRSEMNVSTLELGDSALYLCASSSSIRNEQFFGPGTRLTVL.

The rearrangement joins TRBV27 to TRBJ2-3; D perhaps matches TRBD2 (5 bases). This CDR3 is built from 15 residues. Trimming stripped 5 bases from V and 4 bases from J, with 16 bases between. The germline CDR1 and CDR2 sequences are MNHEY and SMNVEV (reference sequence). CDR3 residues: CASSPPAERSDTQYF. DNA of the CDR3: TGTGCCAGCAGTCCCCCCGCGGAGCGGTCAGATACGCAGTATTTT.

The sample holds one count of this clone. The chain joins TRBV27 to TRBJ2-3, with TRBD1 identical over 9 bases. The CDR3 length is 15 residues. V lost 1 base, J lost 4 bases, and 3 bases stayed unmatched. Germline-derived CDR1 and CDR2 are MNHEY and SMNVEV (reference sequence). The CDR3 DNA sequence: TGTGCCAGCAGTTTATGGGGACAGGGATCAGATACGCAGTATTTT. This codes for CASSLWGQGSDTQYF.

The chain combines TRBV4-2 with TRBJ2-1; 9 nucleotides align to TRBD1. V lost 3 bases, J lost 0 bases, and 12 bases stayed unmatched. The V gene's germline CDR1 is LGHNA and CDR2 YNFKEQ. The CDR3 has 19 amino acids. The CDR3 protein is CASSHRRGQGDSSYNEQFF. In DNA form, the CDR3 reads TGTGCCAGCAGCCACAGACGGGGACAGGGTGACAGCTCCTACAATGAGCAGTTCTTC.

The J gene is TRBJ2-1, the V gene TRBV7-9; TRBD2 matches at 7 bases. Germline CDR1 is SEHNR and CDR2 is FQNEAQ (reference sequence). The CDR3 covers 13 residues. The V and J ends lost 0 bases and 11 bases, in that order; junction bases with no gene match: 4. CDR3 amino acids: CASSLAGGGQQFF. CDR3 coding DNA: TGTGCCAGCAGCTTAGCTGGGGGAGGGCAGCAGTTCTTC.

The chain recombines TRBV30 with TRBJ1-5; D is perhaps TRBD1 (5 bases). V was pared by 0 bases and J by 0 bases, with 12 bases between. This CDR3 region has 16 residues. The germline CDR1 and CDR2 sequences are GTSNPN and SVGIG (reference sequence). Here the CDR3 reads CAWSVSRTLSNQPQHF. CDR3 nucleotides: TGTGCCTGGAGTGTATCGAGGACACTTAGCAATCAGCCCCAGCATTTT. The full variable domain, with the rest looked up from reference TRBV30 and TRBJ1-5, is SQTIHQWPATLVQPVGSPLSLECTVEGTSNPNLYWYRQAAGRGLQLLFYSVGIGQISSEVPQNLSASRPQDRQFILSSKKLLLSDSGFYLCAWSVSRTLSNQPQHFGDGTRLSIL.

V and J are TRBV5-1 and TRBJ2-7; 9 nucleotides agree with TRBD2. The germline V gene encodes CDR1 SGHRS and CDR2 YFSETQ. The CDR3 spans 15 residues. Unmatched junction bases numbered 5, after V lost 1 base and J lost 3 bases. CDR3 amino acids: CASSLRPSGDYEQYF. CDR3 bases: TGCGCCAGCAGCTTGCGGCCTAGCGGGGACTACGAGCAGTACTTC.

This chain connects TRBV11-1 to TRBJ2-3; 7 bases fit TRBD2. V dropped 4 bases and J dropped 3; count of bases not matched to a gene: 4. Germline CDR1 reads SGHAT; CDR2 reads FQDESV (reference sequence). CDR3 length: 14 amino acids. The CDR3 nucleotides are TGTGCCAGCAGCTCTAGCGGACCAACAGATACGCAGTATTTT. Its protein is CASSSSGPTDTQYF.

The CDR3 here is CASSLGQGTWDQPQHF. CDR3 sequence (DNA): TGTGCCAGCAGCTTAGGACAGGGGACATGGGATCAGCCCCAGCATTTT. The rearrangement uses TRBV7-9 and TRBJ1-5, with TRBD1 matching 8 bases. Trimming removed 1 base from V and 5 bases from J; junction bases left unmatched: 7. The CDR3 spans 16 residues. The germline V gene encodes CDR1 SEHNR and CDR2 FQNEAQ (reference sequence).

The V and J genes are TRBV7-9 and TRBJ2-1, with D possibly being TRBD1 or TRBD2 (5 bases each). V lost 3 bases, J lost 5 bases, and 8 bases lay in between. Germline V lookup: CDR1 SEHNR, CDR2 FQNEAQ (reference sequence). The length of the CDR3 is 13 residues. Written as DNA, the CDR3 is TGTGCCAGCAGCTTCCTGGGACACAATGAGCAGTTCTTC. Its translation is CASSFLGHNEQFF.

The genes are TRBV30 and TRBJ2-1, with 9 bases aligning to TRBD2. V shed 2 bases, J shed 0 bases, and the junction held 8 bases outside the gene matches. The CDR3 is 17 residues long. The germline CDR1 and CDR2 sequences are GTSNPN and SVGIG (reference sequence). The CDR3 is CAWSRIAGASSYNEQFF. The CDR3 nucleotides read TGTGCCTGGAGTCGAATAGCGGGAGCGAGCTCCTACAATGAGCAGTTCTTC.

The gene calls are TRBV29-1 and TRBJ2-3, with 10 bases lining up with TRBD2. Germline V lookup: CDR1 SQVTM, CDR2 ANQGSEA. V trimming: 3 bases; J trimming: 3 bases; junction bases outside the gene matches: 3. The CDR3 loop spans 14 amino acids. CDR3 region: CSVEASGGTDTQYF. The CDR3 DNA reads TGCAGCGTTGAGGCTAGCGGGGGAACAGATACGCAGTATTTT.

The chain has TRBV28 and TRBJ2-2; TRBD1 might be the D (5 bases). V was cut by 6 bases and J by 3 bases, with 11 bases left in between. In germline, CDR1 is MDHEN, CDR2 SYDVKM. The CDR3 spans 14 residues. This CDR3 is CASRWFRDTGELFF. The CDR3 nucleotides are TGTGCCAGCAGGTGGTTCAGGGACACCGGGGAGCTGTTTTTT.

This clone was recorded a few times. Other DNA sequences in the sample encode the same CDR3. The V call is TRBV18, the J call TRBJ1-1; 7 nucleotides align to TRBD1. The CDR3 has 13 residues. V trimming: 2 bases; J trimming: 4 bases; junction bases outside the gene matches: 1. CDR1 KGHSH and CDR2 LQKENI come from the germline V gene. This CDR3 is CASSPSGGTEAFF. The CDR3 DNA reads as TGTGCCAGCTCACCATCAGGGGGCACTGAAGCTTTCTTT.

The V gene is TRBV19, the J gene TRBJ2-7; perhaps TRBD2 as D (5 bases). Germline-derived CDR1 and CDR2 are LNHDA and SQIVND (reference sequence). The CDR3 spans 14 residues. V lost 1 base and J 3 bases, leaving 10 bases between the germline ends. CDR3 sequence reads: CASSIAGRHYEQYF. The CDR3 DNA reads TGTGCCAGTAGTATAGCGGGAAGACACTACGAGCAGTACTTC. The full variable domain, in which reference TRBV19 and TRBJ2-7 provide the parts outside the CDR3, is DGGITQSPKYLFRKEGQNVTLSCEQNLNHDAMYWYRQDPGQGLRLIYYSQIVNDFQKGDIAEGYSVSREKKESFPLTVTSAQKNPTAFYLCASSIAGRHYEQYFGPGTRLTVT.

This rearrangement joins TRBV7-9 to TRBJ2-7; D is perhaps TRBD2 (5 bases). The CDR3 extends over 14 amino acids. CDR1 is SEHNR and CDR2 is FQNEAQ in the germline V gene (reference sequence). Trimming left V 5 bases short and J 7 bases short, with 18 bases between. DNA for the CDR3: TGTGCCAGCAGCCCACGGGGTTTGATTCGGGAGCAGTACTTC. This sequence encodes CASSPRGLIREQYF.

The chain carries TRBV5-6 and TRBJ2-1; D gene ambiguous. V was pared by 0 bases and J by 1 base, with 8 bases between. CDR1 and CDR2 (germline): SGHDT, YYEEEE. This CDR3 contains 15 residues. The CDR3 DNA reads TGTGCCAGCAGCTTGGCGTTAGGGTCCTACAATGAGCAGTTCTTC. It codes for CASSLALGSYNEQFF.

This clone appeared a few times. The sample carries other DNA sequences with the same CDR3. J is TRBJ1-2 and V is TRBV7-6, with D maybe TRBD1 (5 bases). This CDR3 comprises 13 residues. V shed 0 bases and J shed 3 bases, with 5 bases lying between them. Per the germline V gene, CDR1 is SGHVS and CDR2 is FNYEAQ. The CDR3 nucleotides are TGTGCCAGCAGCTTAGCAGGGGACTATGGCTACACCTTC. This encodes CASSLAGDYGYTF.

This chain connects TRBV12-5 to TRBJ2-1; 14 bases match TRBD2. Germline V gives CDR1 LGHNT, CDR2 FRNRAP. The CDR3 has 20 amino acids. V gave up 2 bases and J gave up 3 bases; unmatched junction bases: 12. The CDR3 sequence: CASGLNPSTSGRAFYNEQFF. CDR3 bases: TGTGCTAGTGGTTTGAACCCCTCGACTAGCGGGAGGGCCTTCTACAATGAGCAGTTCTTC.

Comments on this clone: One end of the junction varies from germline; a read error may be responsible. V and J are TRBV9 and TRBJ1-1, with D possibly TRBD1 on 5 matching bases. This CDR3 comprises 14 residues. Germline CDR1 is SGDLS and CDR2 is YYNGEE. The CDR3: CASSVGDLKTEAFF. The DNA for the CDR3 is TGTGCCAGCAGCGTAGGGGACCTGAAGACTGAAGCTTTCTTT.

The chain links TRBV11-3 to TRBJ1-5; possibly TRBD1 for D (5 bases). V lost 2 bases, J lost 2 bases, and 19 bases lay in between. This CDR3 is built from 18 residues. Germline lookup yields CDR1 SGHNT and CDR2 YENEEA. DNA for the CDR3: TGTGCCAGCAGCTTATATGAGAGATCAGGGTTTCGCAATCAGCCCCAGCATTTT. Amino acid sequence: CASSLYERSGFRNQPQHF.

This CDR3 reads CASSLGQNYNEQFF. The CDR3 region has the DNA TGCGCCAGCAGCCTCGGACAGAACTACAATGAGCAGTTCTTC. The V gene is TRBV5-1, the J gene TRBJ2-1, with D perhaps matching TRBD1 (6 bases). CDR3 length: 14 residues. Germline-derived CDR1 and CDR2 are SGHRS and YFSETQ. With 4 bases removed from V and 3 bases from J, the gap between germline ends came to 11 bases.

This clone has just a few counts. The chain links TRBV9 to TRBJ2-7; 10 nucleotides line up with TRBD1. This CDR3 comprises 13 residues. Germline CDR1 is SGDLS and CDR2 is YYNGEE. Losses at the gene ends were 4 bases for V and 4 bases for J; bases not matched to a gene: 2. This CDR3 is CASSMGQGYEQYF. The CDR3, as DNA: TGTGCCAGCAGCATGGGACAGGGGTACGAGCAGTACTTC.

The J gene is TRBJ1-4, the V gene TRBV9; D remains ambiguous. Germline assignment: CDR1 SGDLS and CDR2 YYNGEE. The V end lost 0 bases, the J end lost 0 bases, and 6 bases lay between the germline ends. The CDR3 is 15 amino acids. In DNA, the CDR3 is TGTGCCAGCAGCGTAGAGGGAGCAACTAATGAAAAACTGTTTTTT. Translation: CASSVEGATNEKLFF.

This chain's CDR3 is CATSTGLVPYEQYF. Here the CDR3 DNA reads TGTGCCACCAGCACTGGACTAGTCCCTTACGAGCAGTACTTC. The chain uses TRBV15 and TRBJ2-7; the match to TRBD2 covers 7 bases. Germline lookup yields CDR1 LNHNV and CDR2 YYDKDF (reference sequence). V gave up 4 bases and J gave up 4 bases; unmatched junction bases: 7. The CDR3 totals 14 residues.

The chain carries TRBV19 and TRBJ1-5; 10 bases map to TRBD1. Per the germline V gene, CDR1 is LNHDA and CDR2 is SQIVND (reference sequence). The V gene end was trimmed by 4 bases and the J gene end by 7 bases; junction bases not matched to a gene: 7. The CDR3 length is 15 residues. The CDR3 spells CASSKGQGQSQPQHF. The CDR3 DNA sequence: TGTGCCAGTAGTAAGGGACAGGGGCAAAGCCAGCCCCAGCATTTT.

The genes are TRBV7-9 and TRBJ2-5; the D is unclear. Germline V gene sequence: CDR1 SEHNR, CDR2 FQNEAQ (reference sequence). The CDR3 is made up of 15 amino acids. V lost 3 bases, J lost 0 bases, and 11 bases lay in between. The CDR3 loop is CASSFVHPNQETQYF. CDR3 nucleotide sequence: TGTGCCAGCAGCTTCGTACATCCTAACCAAGAGACCCAGTACTTC. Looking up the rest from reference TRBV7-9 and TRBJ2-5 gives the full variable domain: DTGVSQNPRHKITKRGQNVTFRCDPISEHNRLYWYRQTLGQGPEFLTYFQNEAQLEKSRLLSDRFSAERPKGSFSTLEIQRTEQGDSAMYLCASSFVHPNQETQYFGPGTRLLVL.

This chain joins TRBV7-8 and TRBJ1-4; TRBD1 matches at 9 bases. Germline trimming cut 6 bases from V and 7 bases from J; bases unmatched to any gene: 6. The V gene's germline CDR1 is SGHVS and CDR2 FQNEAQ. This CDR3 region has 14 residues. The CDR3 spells CASRGGQGSEKLFF. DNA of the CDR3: TGTGCCAGCAGGGGAGGACAGGGGAGTGAAAAACTGTTTTTT.

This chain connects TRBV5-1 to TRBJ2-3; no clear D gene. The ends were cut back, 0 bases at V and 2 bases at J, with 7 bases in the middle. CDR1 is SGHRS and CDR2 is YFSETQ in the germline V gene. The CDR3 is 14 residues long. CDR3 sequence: CASSLERVTDTQYF. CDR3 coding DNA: TGCGCCAGCAGCTTGGAAAGAGTCACAGATACGCAGTATTTT. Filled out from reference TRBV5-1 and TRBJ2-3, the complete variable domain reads KAGVTQTPRYLIKTRGQQVTLSCSPISGHRSVSWYQQTPGQGLQFLFEYFSETQRNKGNFPGRFSGRQFSNSRSEMNVSTLELGDSALYLCASSLERVTDTQYFGPGTRLTVL.

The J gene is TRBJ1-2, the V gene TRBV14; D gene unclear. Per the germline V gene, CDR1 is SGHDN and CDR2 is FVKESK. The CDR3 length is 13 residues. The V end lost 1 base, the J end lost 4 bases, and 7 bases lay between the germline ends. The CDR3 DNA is TGTGCCAGCAGCCAAGTCGGGGTCTATGGCTACACCTTC. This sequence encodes CASSQVGVYGYTF.